This T cell receptor (beta chain) is drawn from a study of CD8 T cells in Susac syndrome. The study, taken as a whole, reports: The number of individuals included in the study's TCR sequencing and HLA analysis was acknowledged as relatively small.

About this clonotype: Its antigen is still unknown.

Reverse transcription of about 0.5 to 1 ug RNA used random hexamers. The immunoSEQ assay covered 54 Vbeta and 13 Jbeta segments for CDR3. Each CDR3 protein is one row after TCRdb ran MiXCR on the immunoSEQ multiplex PCR reads. The table has about 180,000 distinct CDR3 sequences, 85% to 95% seen once. Negative isolation was used for CD8+ and CD4+ T cells and FACS enrichment for TEMRA cells. The germline gives CDR1 MNHEY, CDR2 SVGAGI. This CDR3 region has 14 residues. J gave up 7 bases and V 2 bases, and 4 bases lay outside the gene matches. The clonotype originates from a human donor with multiple sclerosis. Sequenced material: CD8+ T cells from PBMCs. V is TRBV6-5 and J is TRBJ1-5; TRBD1 aligns across 8 bases. The CDR3 coding sequence is TGTGCCAGCAGTTACGGACAGGGCTTCCAGCCCCAGCATTTT. As protein: CASSYGQGFQPQHF.